A selection of T cell receptor beta chains follows, all from one sample in a study of PD-1 blockade in classical Hodgkin lymphoma. The method was immunoSEQ multiplex PCR; TCRdb's version includes in-frame clones alone and lacks a portion of them. The data hold around 24,000 clones, with more than 75% observed a single time. The sequences come from peripheral blood mononuclear cells (PBMCs), collected before the fourth cycle of nivolumab. The receptors were gathered from a human donor with classical Hodgkin lymphoma. The CDR3 runs from the conserved cysteine through the conserved F or W. Fields, in order: V gene, D gene, clone size, J gene, CDR3 protein, CDR3 DNA. A D gene is named only where the DNA matches it firmly. Expanded clones are given a class, and other clones once, few, many or no size at all.

v_gene: TRBV10-2; d_gene: TRBD1; abundance: -; j_gene: TRBJ2-2; CDR3aa: CASSDGTANTGELFF; CDR3nt: TGCGCCAGCAGTGATGGGACAGCGAACACCGGGGAGCTGTTTTTT
v_gene: TRBV19; d_gene: -; abundance: -; j_gene: TRBJ2-7; CDR3aa: CASSILPGSGEQYF; CDR3nt: TGTGCCAGTAGTATCCTCCCAGGGTCTGGCGAGCAGTACTTC
v_gene: TRBV5-1; d_gene: -; abundance: -; j_gene: TRBJ2-7; CDR3aa: CASSLQGIYGEQYF; CDR3nt: TGCGCCAGCAGCCTACAGGGTATCTATGGAGAGCAGTACTTC
v_gene: TRBV27; d_gene: -; abundance: medium-sized; j_gene: TRBJ2-5; CDR3aa: CASSLKFGGTDQETQYF; CDR3nt: TGTGCCAGCAGTTTAAAGTTCGGCGGTACTGACCAAGAGACCCAGTACTTC
v_gene: TRBV6-1; d_gene: TRBD2; abundance: -; j_gene: TRBJ2-3; CDR3aa: CASSEVAGGADTQYF; CDR3nt: TGTGCCAGCAGTGAAGTAGCGGGGGGGGCAGATACGCAGTATTTT
v_gene: TRBV5-4; d_gene: TRBD1; abundance: -; j_gene: TRBJ2-7; CDR3aa: CASSKVPGQVKAGEQYF; CDR3nt: TGTGCCAGCAGCAAGGTCCCGGGACAGGTGAAGGCGGGCGAGCAGTACTTC
v_gene: TRBV5-1; d_gene: TRBD2; abundance: few; j_gene: TRBJ2-1; CDR3aa: CASSLGLAEYNEQFF; CDR3nt: TGCGCCAGCAGCTTGGGACTAGCGGAGTACAATGAGCAGTTCTTC
v_gene: TRBV28; d_gene: -; abundance: -; j_gene: TRBJ1-2; CDR3aa: CASSSPVGLNYGYTF; CDR3nt: TGTGCCAGCAGTTCCCCTGTGGGTCTCAACTATGGCTACACCTTC
v_gene: TRBV7-6; d_gene: -; abundance: -; j_gene: TRBJ2-1; CDR3aa: CASSLEGATTDGGGFNEQFF; CDR3nt: TGTGCCAGCAGCTTAGAAGGGGCAACGACGGACGGGGGAGGTTTCAATGAGCAGTTCTTC
v_gene: TRBV30; d_gene: TRBD1; abundance: -; j_gene: TRBJ1-6; CDR3aa: CACSPTGTAAYNSPLHF; CDR3nt: TGTGCCTGTAGTCCCACCGGGACAGCCGCCTATAATTCACCCCTCCACTTT
v_gene: TRBV29-1; d_gene: -; abundance: -; j_gene: TRBJ1-4; CDR3aa: CSVEVGQTLNEKLFF; CDR3nt: TGCAGCGTTGAAGTGGGGCAGACCCTTAATGAAAAACTGTTTTTT
v_gene: TRBV6-5; d_gene: -; abundance: -; j_gene: TRBJ1-5; CDR3aa: CASSLRENSPQHF; CDR3nt: TGTGCCAGCAGCTTAAGGGAGAACAGCCCCCAGCATTTT
v_gene: TRBV5-6; d_gene: -; abundance: once; j_gene: TRBJ2-7; CDR3aa: CASSPGPSSYEQYF; CDR3nt: TGTGCCAGCAGCCCGGGGCCAAGCTCCTACGAGCAGTACTTC
v_gene: TRBV25-1; d_gene: -; abundance: -; j_gene: TRBJ1-5; CDR3aa: CADEKGSKPQHF; CDR3nt: TGTGCCGATGAAAAGGGCTCGAAGCCCCAGCATTTT
v_gene: TRBV6-1; d_gene: -; abundance: -; j_gene: TRBJ1-2; CDR3aa: CASALDRNYGYTF; CDR3nt: TGTGCCAGCGCCCTAGACAGGAACTATGGCTACACCTTC
v_gene: TRBV19; d_gene: -; abundance: -; j_gene: TRBJ2-7; CDR3aa: CAGSMAGNYEQYF; CDR3nt: TGTGCCGGTAGTATGGCAGGGAACTACGAGCAGTACTTC
v_gene: TRBV19; d_gene: TRBD2; abundance: -; j_gene: TRBJ2-1; CDR3aa: CASSRPGGVKNNEQFF; CDR3nt: TGTGCCAGTAGTAGACCGGGGGGGGTTAAGAACAATGAGCAGTTCTTC
v_gene: TRBV4-2; d_gene: TRBD2; abundance: -; j_gene: TRBJ2-3; CDR3aa: CASSQELAGGPVDTQYF; CDR3nt: TGTGCCAGCAGCCAGGAACTAGCGGGAGGGCCCGTCGATACGCAGTATTTT
v_gene: TRBV12-5; d_gene: TRBD1; abundance: -; j_gene: TRBJ2-7; CDR3aa: CASGGTDGNVEQYF; CDR3nt: TGTGCTAGTGGTGGGACAGACGGAAATGTCGAGCAGTACTTC
v_gene: TRBV5-1; d_gene: TRBD2; abundance: -; j_gene: TRBJ2-3; CDR3aa: CASSPSGTTDTQYF; CDR3nt: TGCGCCAGCAGCCCTAGCGGGACTACAGATACGCAGTATTTT
v_gene: TRBV6-4; d_gene: -; abundance: -; j_gene: TRBJ2-3; CDR3aa: CASLLETCYTDTQYF; CDR3nt: TGTGCCAGCTTGTTGGAGACTTGTTACACAGATACGCAGTATTTT
v_gene: TRBV10-3; d_gene: -; abundance: -; j_gene: TRBJ2-3; CDR3aa: CAISDPRWQGDTQYF; CDR3nt: TGTGCCATCAGTGACCCGAGGTGGCAGGGGGATACGCAGTATTTT
v_gene: TRBV6-4; d_gene: TRBD2; abundance: -; j_gene: TRBJ2-1; CDR3aa: CASRSSREASYNEQFF; CDR3nt: TGTGCCAGCAGGAGCTCGCGGGAGGCCTCCTACAATGAGCAGTTCTTC
v_gene: TRBV19; d_gene: -; abundance: -; j_gene: TRBJ1-5; CDR3aa: CASSISNQPQHF; CDR3nt: TGTGCCAGTAGTATAAGCAATCAGCCCCAGCATTTT
v_gene: TRBV11-3; d_gene: -; abundance: -; j_gene: TRBJ2-5; CDR3aa: CASSRESETQYF; CDR3nt: TGTGCCAGCAGCAGGGAATCGGAGACCCAGTACTTC
v_gene: TRBV5-4; d_gene: -; abundance: -; j_gene: TRBJ2-7; CDR3aa: CASSLIDSLYEQYF; CDR3nt: TGTGCCAGCAGCCTGATTGATTCCCTCTACGAGCAGTACTTC
v_gene: TRBV18; d_gene: -; abundance: -; j_gene: TRBJ2-3; CDR3aa: CASSQAVSTDTQYF; CDR3nt: TGTGCCAGCTCACAGGCCGTTAGCACAGATACGCAGTATTTT
v_gene: TRBV6-6; d_gene: -; abundance: few; j_gene: TRBJ1-5; CDR3aa: CASRPDSNQPQHF; CDR3nt: TGTGCCAGCAGGCCGGACAGTAATCAGCCCCAGCATTTT
v_gene: TRBV5-8; d_gene: -; abundance: -; j_gene: TRBJ2-7; CDR3aa: CASSTPKGPSYEQYF; CDR3nt: TGTGCCAGCAGTACTCCGAAGGGTCCTTCCTACGAGCAGTACTTC
v_gene: TRBV9; d_gene: TRBD2; abundance: -; j_gene: TRBJ2-7; CDR3aa: CASSPTTTSEGEQYF; CDR3nt: TGTGCCAGCAGTCCTACTACGACTAGCGAGGGCGAGCAGTACTTC
v_gene: TRBV2; d_gene: -; abundance: -; j_gene: TRBJ1-3; CDR3aa: CASSVGGTSGNTIYF; CDR3nt: TGTGCCAGCAGTGTAGGGGGGACTTCTGGAAACACCATATATTTT
v_gene: TRBV30; d_gene: -; abundance: few; j_gene: TRBJ1-1; CDR3aa: CAWSVGKNTEAFF; CDR3nt: TGTGCCTGGAGTGTGGGGAAGAACACTGAAGCTTTCTTT
v_gene: TRBV6-1; d_gene: -; abundance: once; j_gene: TRBJ2-7; CDR3aa: CASSTGQTYEQYF; CDR3nt: TGTGCCAGCAGTACCGGACAGACCTACGAGCAGTACTTC
v_gene: TRBV7-9; d_gene: -; abundance: -; j_gene: TRBJ1-2; CDR3aa: CASSFEGASYGYTF; CDR3nt: TGTGCCAGCAGCTTTGAGGGAGCTAGCTATGGCTACACCTTC
v_gene: TRBV4-1; d_gene: TRBD2; abundance: few; j_gene: TRBJ2-3; CDR3aa: CASKMGLAGATDTQYF; CDR3nt: TGCGCCAGCAAAATGGGACTAGCGGGGGCCACAGATACGCAGTATTTT
v_gene: TRBV19; d_gene: -; abundance: -; j_gene: TRBJ1-1; CDR3aa: CASINWEGLNTEAFF; CDR3nt: TGTGCCAGTATAAATTGGGAGGGGCTGAACACTGAAGCTTTCTTT
v_gene: TRBV6-1; d_gene: -; abundance: -; j_gene: TRBJ2-7; CDR3aa: CASTVAYAYEQYF; CDR3nt: TGTGCCAGCACGGTAGCTTACGCCTACGAGCAGTACTTC
v_gene: TRBV2; d_gene: -; abundance: -; j_gene: TRBJ2-5; CDR3aa: CASSRDLTQETQYF; CDR3nt: TGTGCCAGCAGTAGAGACTTAACCCAAGAGACCCAGTACTTC
v_gene: TRBV5-1; d_gene: -; abundance: -; j_gene: TRBJ2-3; CDR3aa: CASSLVRASTDTQYF; CDR3nt: TGCGCCAGCAGCTTGGTCAGGGCCAGCACAGATACGCAGTATTTT
v_gene: TRBV28; d_gene: -; abundance: few; j_gene: TRBJ2-6; CDR3aa: CASSFQVAGANVLTF; CDR3nt: TGTGCCAGCAGTTTTCAGGTTGCCGGGGCCAACGTCCTGACTTTC
v_gene: TRBV28; d_gene: TRBD1; abundance: -; j_gene: TRBJ1-1; CDR3aa: CASSLGRGHVQAFF; CDR3nt: TGTGCCAGCAGTTTAGGCAGGGGGCACGTACAAGCTTTCTTT
v_gene: TRBV6-6; d_gene: TRBD2; abundance: -; j_gene: TRBJ2-5; CDR3aa: CASSYYGTTPKETQYF; CDR3nt: TGTGCCAGCAGTTACTATGGGACTACACCAAAAGAGACCCAGTACTTC
v_gene: TRBV11-1; d_gene: TRBD2; abundance: -; j_gene: TRBJ2-7; CDR3aa: CASSSARDSRLAGYEQYF; CDR3nt: TGTGCCAGCAGCTCCGCCCGAGACTCCAGACTAGCGGGGTACGAGCAGTACTTC
v_gene: TRBV6-1; d_gene: -; abundance: -; j_gene: TRBJ1-2; CDR3aa: CASSEVGVANYGYTF; CDR3nt: TGTGCCAGCAGTGAAGTTGGGGTTGCTAACTATGGCTACACCTTC
v_gene: TRBV2; d_gene: TRBD1; abundance: -; j_gene: TRBJ2-3; CDR3aa: CASIPGTGGSDTQYF; CDR3nt: TGTGCCAGCATCCCCGGGACAGGGGGATCAGATACGCAGTATTTT
v_gene: TRBV6-1; d_gene: TRBD1; abundance: -; j_gene: TRBJ1-2; CDR3aa: CASSGTGGSYGYTF; CDR3nt: TGTGCCAGCAGTGGGACAGGGGGAAGCTATGGCTACACCTTC
v_gene: TRBV19; d_gene: -; abundance: -; j_gene: TRBJ1-3; CDR3aa: CASSNGQSSGNTIYF; CDR3nt: TGTGCCAGTAGTAACGGACAGAGCTCTGGAAACACCATATATTTT
v_gene: TRBV11-2; d_gene: -; abundance: -; j_gene: TRBJ2-7; CDR3aa: CASSFADSSYEQYF; CDR3nt: TGTGCCAGCAGCTTCGCGGACAGCTCCTACGAGCAGTACTTC
v_gene: TRBV1; d_gene: -; abundance: -; j_gene: TRBJ2-5; CDR3aa: CTSSQFSGKGTQYF; CDR3nt: TGCACCAGCAGCCAATTCTCGGGCAAGGGGACCCAGTACTTC
v_gene: TRBV7-9; d_gene: -; abundance: -; j_gene: TRBJ2-7; CDR3aa: CASSSISTVYYEQYF; CDR3nt: TGTGCCAGCAGCTCGATTTCGACAGTTTATTACGAGCAGTACTTC
v_gene: TRBV21-1; d_gene: -; abundance: once; j_gene: TRBJ1-6; CDR3aa: CASSILRTGGNSPLHF; CDR3nt: TGTGCCAGCAGCATTCTTCGGACAGGGGGTAATTCACCCCTCCACTTT
v_gene: TRBV19; d_gene: TRBD1; abundance: -; j_gene: TRBJ1-5; CDR3aa: CASSTLQGNQPQHF; CDR3nt: TGTGCCAGTAGTACTTTACAGGGGAATCAGCCCCAGCATTTT
v_gene: TRBV10-2; d_gene: TRBD1; abundance: -; j_gene: TRBJ2-6; CDR3aa: CASSEVLGQGAPGANVLTF; CDR3nt: TGCGCCAGCAGTGAGGTGTTAGGACAGGGGGCGCCTGGGGCCAACGTCCTGACTTTC